The 10 T cell receptor beta chains reported below all come from one sample, sequenced in a study of blood T cell repertoires in COVID-19. Here immunoSEQ multiplex PCR was the method, and the copy in TCRdb shows in-frame clones only, minus some. The sample records some 130,000 clones, under 90% being singletons. Sequencing input: peripheral blood. The receptor source for this set is a human donor in a cohort sampled during active COVID-19.

V and J are TRBV3-1 (or the pseudogene TRBV3-2) and TRBJ1-1; D is uncertain. V lost 8 bases, J lost 1 base, and 11 bases lay in between. CDR3 size: 13 residues. Per the germline V gene, CDR1 is LGHDT and CDR2 is YNNKEL (reference sequence). The CDR3 region is CASRSGQNTEAFF. CDR3 bases: TGTGCCAGCCGGTCGGGTCAGAACACTGAAGCTTTCTTT.

The V call is TRBV7-6, the J call TRBJ2-1; 7 bases are shared with TRBD1. The V segment lost 5 bases and the J segment 1 base; nucleotides outside the gene matches: 5. Per germline, CDR1 SGHVS and CDR2 FNYEAQ. The CDR3 consists of 15 residues. The CDR3 loop reads CASSLRQGSYNEQFF. DNA of the CDR3: TGTGCCAGCAGCCTTAGACAGGGATCCTACAATGAGCAGTTCTTC.

Regarding this clone: The junction does not match germline at one end; this may be a read error. This chain uses TRBV5-6 with TRBJ2-1, with D perhaps matching TRBD1 (6 bases). The CDR3 is made up of 11 amino acids. CDR1 and CDR2 from the germline V gene are SGHDT and YYEEEE. This CDR3 is CASSSGTIRVF. DNA of the CDR3: TGTGCCAGCAGCTCCGGGACAATTCGAGTCTTC.

The V call is TRBV6-2 or TRBV6-3, the J call TRBJ2-2; TRBD2 is a possible D gene (6 bases). The germline V gene has CDR1 MNHEY and CDR2 SVGEGT. This CDR3 comprises 17 residues. With 5 bases removed from V and 5 bases from J, the gap between germline ends came to 21 bases. The CDR3 DNA reads as TGTGCCAGCAGTGATGCGATGGGTAGCGGAGGAACCGGGGAGCTGTTTTTT. Protein sequence: CASSDAMGSGGTGELFF.

The chain joins TRBV30 to TRBJ2-1; the D gene is possibly TRBD1 (6 bases). Deletions cut 3 bases from V and 4 bases from J, with 13 bases between. The CDR3 is 14 amino acids. Looked up from germline, CDR1 is GTSNPN and CDR2 is SVGIG (reference sequence). The CDR3 protein is CAWRELGQYNEQFF. The CDR3 DNA reads as TGTGCCTGGAGGGAGTTGGGACAATACAATGAGCAGTTCTTC.

The sample holds one count of this clone. The chain employs TRBV10-3 and TRBJ2-7, with D possibly matching TRBD1 (6 bases). CDR3 length: 14 amino acids. Looked up from germline, CDR1 is ENHRY and CDR2 is SYGVKD. The V end lost 3 bases, the J end lost 0 bases, and 9 bases lay between the germline ends. CDR3 nucleotide sequence: TGTGCCATCAGTGATAGGGGGAGCTCCTACGAGCAGTACGTC. It translates to CAISDRGSSYEQYV.

V and J are TRBV4-2 and TRBJ2-3; TRBD1 agrees at 8 bases. There are 18 residues in the CDR3. Germline CDR1 and CDR2: LGHNA and YNFKEQ. Losses at the gene ends were 4 bases for V and 0 bases for J; bases not matched to a gene: 12. CDR3 loop: CASSRLPPGQESTDTQYF. The CDR3 DNA sequence: TGTGCCAGCAGCCGACTCCCCCCGGGACAGGAAAGCACAGATACGCAGTATTTT.

The chain links TRBV6-5 to TRBJ1-1; tentative D call: TRBD1 (5 bases). CDR3 size: 13 residues. Trimming removed 7 bases at V and 5 bases at J, with 14 bases between. Germline CDR1 MNHEY, CDR2 SVGAGI. The DNA for the CDR3 is TGTGCCAGCACCAACAGGATTGGGACTGAAGCTTTCTTT. Its protein is CASTNRIGTEAFF.

This clone was recorded a few times. The chain employs TRBV28 and TRBJ1-4, with D maybe TRBD1 (6 bases). Germline V gene lookup returns CDR1 MDHEN and CDR2 SYDVKM. Between the trimmed V and J ends, which lost 5 bases and 0 bases, there was a span of 7 bases. The CDR3 has 14 amino acids. The CDR3 here is CASSTGTTNEKLFF. In nucleotides, the CDR3 is TGTGCCAGCAGTACAGGGACAACTAATGAAAAACTGTTTTTT.

This clone was picked up one time. The chain uses TRBV10-3 and TRBJ2-7, with TRBD2 identical over 9 bases. The CDR3 consists of 17 residues. V dropped 2 bases and J dropped 5; count of bases not matched to a gene: 13. CDR1 ENHRY and CDR2 SYGVKD come from the germline V gene. As DNA, the CDR3 is TGTGCCATCAGTGAGCTAGCGGGGCTGCGGGAAGCGCACGAGCAGTACTTC. Amino acids: CAISELAGLREAHEQYF.